This T cell receptor beta chain appears in the sequencing data of a study of CD8 T cells in Susac syndrome. V lost 6 bases, J lost 5 bases, and 12 bases stayed unmatched. Germline V gives CDR1 KGHSH, CDR2 LQKENI. The CDR3 contains 15 residues. After extraction with the RNeasy kit, about 0.45 to 1 ug of the RNA was reverse transcribed using random hexamers. TCRdb reprocessed the immunoSEQ multiplex PCR reads via MiXCR and lists one record per CDR3 protein. The sample lists 100,000 to 110,000 distinct CDR3 sequences, 95% occurring once. Sequencing of TCR beta was undertaken in CD8+ and CD4+ T cells derived from blood.

This chain connects TRBV18 to TRBJ1-1; 7 bases are a match to TRBD1. This TCR came from a human donor with Susac syndrome. Input material: CD8+ T cells from PBMCs. The DNA for the CDR3 is TGTGCCAGCTCGACAGGGTCTTCACTGGGGACTGAAGCTTTCTTT. It is translated as CASSTGSSLGTEAFF.